These 25 T cell receptor beta chains originate from one sample sequenced in a study of cytomegalovirus exposure and HLA in healthy donors. Vbeta (60) and Jbeta (13) primers were used in the PCR. Clones were sequenced by immunoSEQ multiplex PCR, and TCRdb holds only the in-frame ones, with some missing. The sample includes about 150,000 clones. The sequencing sample was made of PBMCs. These receptors came from a woman in her 50s in good health and CMV-seronegative.

The J gene is TRBJ2-1, the V gene TRBV5-4; 7 nucleotides agree with TRBD2. CDR1 SGHNT and CDR2 YYREEE come from the germline V gene (reference sequence). Trimming took 4 bases from V and 9 from J; bases not matched to a gene: 16. The CDR3 spans 16 residues. Here the CDR3 DNA reads TGTGCCAGCAGCCTTGGCGGGAGCGGGACTTTGGCTGAGCAGTTCTTC. Protein sequence: CASSLGGSGTLAEQFF.

The chain couples TRBV10-3 to TRBJ2-3; 7 bases align to TRBD1. The CDR3 consists of 13 residues. CDR1 is ENHRY, CDR2 SYGVKD, per germline. The J segment lost 2 bases and the V segment lost 11 bases, leaving 7 bases of the junction unmatched. The CDR3 loop reads CALGTDNTDTQYF. The CDR3 region has the DNA TGTGCCCTCGGGACAGACAACACAGATACGCAGTATTTT.

Concerning this clone itself: The junction and the germline gene differ at one end; a read error may be behind it. The CDR3 nucleotides are TGTGCCGGGAGTCTCAGCTTCGGGGTGAACACTGAAGCTTTCTTT. Translation gives CAGSLSFGVNTEAFF. V and J are TRBV30 and TRBJ1-1, with D unclear. Germline V gene lookup returns CDR1 GTSNPN and CDR2 SVGIG (reference sequence). The CDR3 has 15 residues.

Note on this clone: Distinct nucleotide sequences in the sample also encode this CDR3. The rearrangement uses TRBV5-1 and TRBJ1-2; tentatively, D is TRBD1 (5 bases). Trimming cost V 4 bases and J 3 bases, with 16 bases left between them. CDR1 and CDR2 from the germline V gene are SGHRS and YFSETQ. This CDR3 is 15 amino acids long. The CDR3 DNA sequence: TGCGCCAGCAGCCCCGGAGGAGGGGCTGACTATGGCTACACCTTC. This gives the protein CASSPGGGADYGYTF. Supplemented by reference TRBV5-1 and TRBJ1-2, the full variable domain reads KAGVTQTPRYLIKTRGQQVTLSCSPISGHRSVSWYQQTPGQGLQFLFEYFSETQRNKGNFPGRFSGRQFSNSRSEMNVSTLELGDSALYLCASSPGGGADYGYTFGSGTRLTVV.

The chain recombines TRBV5-5 with TRBJ1-1; the match to TRBD1 covers 7 bases. Trimming removed 4 bases from V and 5 bases from J; junction bases left unmatched: 8. The length of the CDR3 is 14 residues. In germline, CDR1 is SGHKS, CDR2 YYEKEE (reference sequence). CDR3 in DNA: TGTGCCAGCAGCGCCCCGGGGACAGAGACTGAAGCTTTCTTT. Protein product: CASSAPGTETEAFF.

This chain uses TRBV9 with TRBJ1-4; 9 bases agree with TRBD1. V lost 0 bases and J lost 8; bases outside the gene matches: 2. The CDR3 has 14 residues. Per the germline V gene, CDR1 is SGDLS and CDR2 is YYNGEE. The DNA of the CDR3 is TGTGCCAGCAGCGTAGGGGGGACAGGGGAAAAACTGTTTTTT. Residues: CASSVGGTGEKLFF.

In DNA form, the CDR3 reads TGTGCCAGCAGCTTCTCCGAGGGTTACACTGAAGCTTTCTTT. It is translated as CASSFSEGYTEAFF. The rearrangement links TRBV4-2 to TRBJ1-1; D unresolved. The CDR3 runs 14 residues. The V end was cut by 5 bases, the J end by 3 bases, with 13 bases between. The germline V gene encodes CDR1 LGHNA and CDR2 YNFKEQ.

V gene TRBV19 combines with J gene TRBJ2-7, with D uncertain. This CDR3 spans 13 amino acids. The V and J ends lost 4 bases and 2 bases respectively, with 9 bases between them. From germline, CDR1 is LNHDA and CDR2 SQIVND (reference sequence). The CDR3 sequence: CASSSGITYEQYF. The CDR3 DNA is TGTGCCAGTAGTAGCGGAATTACCTACGAGCAGTACTTC. The variable domain in full, completed from reference TRBV19 and TRBJ2-7, reads DGGITQSPKYLFRKEGQNVTLSCEQNLNHDAMYWYRQDPGQGLRLIYYSQIVNDFQKGDIAEGYSVSREKKESFPLTVTSAQKNPTAFYLCASSSGITYEQYFGPGTRLTVT.

V and J are TRBV11-1 and TRBJ2-3; no firm D call. V was cut by 5 bases and J by 2 bases, with 14 bases left in between. Germline V gives CDR1 SGHAT, CDR2 FQDESV (reference sequence). CDR3 length: 15 residues. This CDR3 reads CASSIDSIPTDTQYF. As DNA, the CDR3 is TGTGCCAGCAGCATAGACTCGATACCCACAGATACGCAGTATTTT.

The V call is TRBV28, the J call TRBJ2-7; 10 bases align to TRBD2. Unmatched junction bases numbered 6, after V lost 4 bases and J lost 3 bases. The CDR3 runs to 15 residues. Germline V gene lookup returns CDR1 MDHEN and CDR2 SYDVKM. CDR3 protein: CASSSPGLAHYEQYF. The DNA for the CDR3 is TGTGCCAGCAGTTCCCCGGGACTAGCGCACTACGAGCAGTACTTC.

The chain has TRBV2 and TRBJ1-1; 7 bases are a match to TRBD1. Germline CDR1 SNHLY, CDR2 FYNNEI. J gave up 6 bases and V 4 bases, and 8 bases lay outside the gene matches. The CDR3 sequence is 14 residues long. The CDR3 DNA reads TGTGCCAGCAGTGTTGAGGGGGCGATCTCTGAAGCTTTCTTT. Protein product: CASSVEGAISEAFF.

The chain links TRBV7-2 to TRBJ1-5, with D possibly being TRBD1 (5 bases). V lost 1 base and J 0 bases, leaving 13 bases between the germline ends. Germline V gene sequence: CDR1 SGHTA, CDR2 FQGNSA. The CDR3 runs 17 residues. This CDR3 reads CASSLGLGTGSNQPQHF. CDR3 sequence (DNA): TGTGCCAGCAGCTTAGGGCTCGGGACTGGTAGCAATCAGCCCCAGCATTTT.

The rearrangement links TRBV19 to TRBJ1-5, with D perhaps TRBD1 (6 bases). The V gene lost 5 bases and the J gene lost 6 bases, with 14 bases spanning the gap. The CDR3 totals 14 residues. Germline CDR1 reads LNHDA; CDR2 reads SQIVND (reference sequence). The CDR3 coding sequence is TGTGCCAGTAGTGAGTTAGGGGGTTTTCAGCCCCAGCATTTT. Amino acid sequence: CASSELGGFQPQHF.

V usage is TRBV28 and J usage is TRBJ1-2; no clear D. This CDR3 has 13 residues. V lost 3 bases and J lost 8, with 13 bases in between. In germline, CDR1 is MDHEN, CDR2 SYDVKM. CDR3 DNA: TGTGCCAGCAGTTTCAACATGGAGGTCGGCTACACCTTC. Translating gives CASSFNMEVGYTF.

Regarding this clone: At one boundary the junction diverges from the germline segment, which might be a read error. The chain employs TRBV6-1 and TRBJ1-2; D unresolved. CDR1 MNHNS and CDR2 SASEGT come from the germline V gene. The CDR3 totals 16 residues. The CDR3 nucleotides read TGTGCCAACAGTGAAGCCTTCGCGGGGAGTTGGGGTGGCTACACCTTC. Translated: CANSEAFAGSWGGYTF.

The chain is built from TRBV29-1 and TRBJ1-3, with 8 bases identical to TRBD1. CDR3 size: 14 residues. Per germline, CDR1 SQVTM and CDR2 ANQGSEA. With 7 bases clipped from V and 7 bases from J, the junction kept 12 bases outside the gene matches. DNA of the CDR3: TGCAGCGCCAGACTCGACAGGGGAGGGAACACCATATATTTT. This gives the protein CSARLDRGGNTIYF.

The CDR3 sequence: CASSPTGSNEKLFF. The DNA for the CDR3 is TGTGCCAGTAGCCCGACAGGGTCTAATGAAAAACTGTTTTTT. V gene TRBV19 combines with J gene TRBJ1-4; 7 positions agree with TRBD1. J was trimmed by 3 bases and V by 6 bases; bases with no gene match: 4. In germline, CDR1 is LNHDA, CDR2 SQIVND (reference sequence). CDR3 length: 14 residues.

This rearrangement joins TRBV9 to TRBJ2-7; D may be TRBD1 (6 bases). The CDR3 is 15 amino acids. Germline V CDR1 and CDR2: SGDLS, YYNGEE. Trimming took off 0 bases at V and 6 bases at J, with 16 bases between the two ends. Here the CDR3 reads CASSVAGTRTSEQYF. In DNA form, the CDR3 reads TGTGCCAGCAGCGTAGCCGGGACAAGGACCTCCGAGCAGTACTTC.

The chain employs TRBV30 and TRBJ1-2; the D is unclear. This CDR3 is built from 12 residues. Looked up from germline, CDR1 is GTSNPN and CDR2 is SVGIG (reference sequence). The V gene lost 3 bases and the J gene lost 5 bases, with 10 bases spanning the gap. CDR3 in DNA: TGTGCCTGGAGCGTCGGAGAATATGGCTACACCTTC. It is translated as CAWSVGEYGYTF.

V usage is TRBV2 and J usage is TRBJ1-5; 7 nucleotides agree with TRBD1. J lost 2 bases, V lost 8 bases, and 3 bases had no gene match. This CDR3 comprises 13 residues. Germline lookup yields CDR1 SNHLY and CDR2 FYNNEI. CDR3 nucleotide sequence: TGTGCCAGCGCAGGACAGGGCAATCAGCCCCAGCATTTT. This translates into CASAGQGNQPQHF.

The rearrangement joins TRBV28 to TRBJ1-1; unclear D gene. This CDR3 spans 12 amino acids. Germline V gene sequence: CDR1 MDHEN, CDR2 SYDVKM. Trimming stripped 3 bases from V and 5 bases from J, with 7 bases between. The CDR3 nucleotides are TGTGCCAGCAGTTTTCGGTGGACTGAAGCTTTCTTT. It encodes CASSFRWTEAFF.

The chain has TRBV10-3 and TRBJ2-7; the match to TRBD1 covers 8 bases. Per the germline V gene, CDR1 is ENHRY and CDR2 is SYGVKD. Trimming removed 9 bases from V and 5 bases from J; junction bases left unmatched: 9. The CDR3 consists of 13 residues. CDR3 nucleotides: TGTGCCATGTCCCCCCAGGGGGCCAACGAGCAGTACTTC. Residues: CAMSPQGANEQYF.

The chain is built from TRBV10-3 and TRBJ1-1; D call uncertain. The germline CDR1 and CDR2 sequences are ENHRY and SYGVKD. The V end was cut by 6 bases, the J end by 1 base, with 12 bases between. The CDR3 is 14 amino acids. CDR3 in DNA: TGTGCCATCAGCCTGGGGAGGGAGAACACTGAAGCTTTCTTT. Translating gives CAISLGRENTEAFF.

The chain carries TRBV7-9 and TRBJ2-5; 7 bases line up with TRBD2. CDR1 SEHNR and CDR2 FQNEAQ come from the germline V gene (reference sequence). CDR3 size: 16 residues. Trimming at V came to 4 bases and at J to 2 bases, leaving 10 bases not matched to a gene. This CDR3 is CASSSTGGRIQETQYF. The CDR3 coding sequence is TGTGCCAGCAGCTCCACCGGGGGGAGGATACAAGAGACCCAGTACTTC.

This chain uses TRBV6-1 with TRBJ1-5; 8 positions agree with TRBD1. Germline values: CDR1 MNHNS, CDR2 SASEGT. The CDR3 sequence is 18 residues long. V lost 2 bases and J lost 7; bases outside the gene matches: 16. CDR3 region: CASSEFPQGASSKQPQHF. The CDR3 DNA reads TGTGCCAGCAGTGAATTCCCCCAGGGGGCCTCATCGAAGCAGCCCCAGCATTTT.